This TCR beta chain emerged from a study of blood T cell repertoires in COVID-19. As for the study in general: T cells, B-cell-depleted T cells, or PBMCs provided the cDNA or gDNA that served as material.

Sequencing used immunoSEQ multiplex PCR; TCRdb keeps in-frame clones, though not all of them. The repertoire has some 97,000 clones, approximately 89% of them found once; the top ten carry approximately 2%. The junction had 1 base not matched to a gene; V was cut back by 0 bases and J by 7 bases. The CDR3 spans 14 residues. Germline V gene lookup returns CDR1 SGHTA and CDR2 FQGTGA. The receptor's source is a man between 45 and 60 years old with active COVID-19. Sequenced input: peripheral blood. The chain carries TRBV7-3 and TRBJ2-1, with 9 nucleotides matching TRBD2. CDR3 nucleotides: TGTGCCAGCAGCTTAACTAGCGGGGGAAATGAGCAGTTCTTC. This encodes CASSLTSGGNEQFF.